Reported below is one T cell receptor beta chain. This sample stems from a study of blood T cell repertoires in COVID-19. About the research overall: Acute-phase and convalescent COVID-19 samples originated in the United States, Italy and Spain. Sources were T cells, B-cell-depleted T cells, or PBMCs; the material itself was cDNA or gDNA.

Original processing methods: From reference gene primer amplification, estimates of nucleated cell counts were derived. Libraries were prepared by immunoSEQ multiplex PCR; TCRdb keeps only in-frame clonotypes and omits some of them. V and J calls and clone size are as listed in that table; D and trimming were resolved from the DNA. This sample has 130,000 or so clones; around 80% occur once, and the top ten carry roughly 17%. The receptor's source is a man between 50 and 59 years old with acute or convalescent COVID-19. Sequencing was performed on peripheral blood.

Here the CDR3 DNA reads TGTGCCAGCAGCTTAGATCCCGGTTCACCCCTCCACTTT. Amino acid sequence: CASSLDPGSPLHF. This rearrangement joins TRBV11-2 to TRBJ1-6, with D hard to call. The CDR3 extends over 13 amino acids. Looked up from germline, CDR1 is SGHAT and CDR2 is FQNNGV. Trimming shortened V by 0 bases and J by 9 bases, and 6 bases separated the two germline ends.